A single sample gave rise to the 30 T cell receptor beta chains below, sequenced in a study of human T cells and chemical hapten exposure. Described time point: pre-sensitization, week 0. Treatment denoted: therapeutic diphenylcyclopropenone sensitization with weekly scalp DPC. One entry per CDR3 protein results from TCRdb running MiXCR on the RACE reads. The data hold 280,000 or so distinct CDR3 sequences, with 7.7% observed a single time. The sequenced sample was whole blood, obtained in connection with sensitization to the hapten diphenylcyclopropenone (DPC). The receptors derive from a man aged 18-30 years with alopecia areata. Some clones in this sample may be carry-over from other donors' samples.

This clonotype showed up many times. The chain recombines TRBV5-1 with TRBJ2-3; 7 positions agree with TRBD2. V trimming: 4 bases; J trimming: 6 bases; junction bases outside the gene matches: 5. Germline CDR1 and CDR2: SGHRS and YFSETQ. This CDR3 has 13 residues. Here the CDR3 DNA reads TGCGCCAGCAGCATCCGACTAGCCGATACGCAGTATTTT. Translation: CASSIRLADTQYF.

This clonotype has ten or more counts. The gene calls are TRBV28 and TRBJ1-5; D is ambiguous. The germline V and J ends were trimmed by 3 bases and 10 bases, with 10 bases remaining between them. Germline CDR1 is MDHEN and CDR2 is SYDVKM. The CDR3 runs 12 residues. The CDR3 spells CASSLAVSPQHF. For the CDR3, the DNA is TGTGCCAGCAGTTTGGCAGTCTCTCCCCAGCATTTT.

This clonotype was observed a few times. V gene TRBV7-9 combines with J gene TRBJ2-1; tentatively, D is TRBD1 (6 bases). This CDR3 is 16 amino acids long. Germline CDR1 reads SEHNR; CDR2 reads FQNEAQ (reference sequence). V lost 1 base, J lost 2 bases, and 12 bases lay in between. CDR3 sequence: CASSLEQGKAYNEQFF. CDR3 DNA sequence: TGTGCCAGCAGCTTAGAACAGGGTAAGGCCTACAATGAGCAGTTCTTC.

This clonotype has a count of ten or more. This chain connects TRBV7-9 to TRBJ1-2; D gene uncertain. CDR3 size: 11 residues. The germline CDR1 and CDR2 sequences are SEHNR and FQNEAQ (reference sequence). V shed 5 bases and J shed 2 bases, with 3 bases lying between them. The CDR3 is CASSGNYGYTF. CDR3 sequence (DNA): TGTGCCAGCAGCGGCAACTATGGCTACACCTTC.

A word on this clonotype: A junction boundary mismatches the germline segment, possibly from a read error. The chain couples TRBV9 to TRBJ1-2, with D uncertain. The CDR3 sequence is 18 residues long. Germline CDR1 and CDR2: SGDLS and YYNGEE. The DNA of the CDR3 is TGTACCAGCAGCGTAGGAGGACTGTCGGCGATAACCACCTATGGCTACACCTTC. Protein sequence: CTSSVGGLSAITTYGYTF.

This chain joins TRBV28 and TRBJ2-5; the D is unclear. CDR3 length: 14 residues. Trimming stripped 3 bases from V and 0 bases from J, with 8 bases between. From germline, CDR1 is MDHEN and CDR2 SYDVKM. The CDR3 nucleotides read TGTGCCAGCAGTTTTGCCAGGTACCAAGAGACCCAGTACTTC. Protein product: CASSFARYQETQYF.

The chain employs TRBV4-2 and TRBJ2-1; no clear D. Germline V gene lookup returns CDR1 LGHNA and CDR2 YNFKEQ. The CDR3 runs 16 residues. V was cut by 5 bases and J by 0 bases, with 14 bases left in between. CDR3 DNA sequence: TGTGCCAGCAGCTATCGACCGCCGCCCTCCTACAATGAGCAGTTCTTC. Translated: CASSYRPPPSYNEQFF.

The chain employs TRBV7-9 and TRBJ1-3; D ambiguous. CDR1 SEHNR and CDR2 FQNEAQ come from the germline V gene (reference sequence). CDR3 size: 16 residues. Trimming took 0 bases from V and 1 from J, leaving 10 bases between them. The CDR3 spells CASSLAVPISGNTIYF. CDR3 nucleotides: TGTGCCAGCAGCTTAGCCGTCCCCATTTCTGGAAACACCATATATTTT.

The chain combines TRBV27 with TRBJ1-5, with D unclear. CDR1 MNHEY and CDR2 SMNVEV come from the germline V gene (reference sequence). Trimming pared 6 bases from V and 3 bases from J, leaving 12 bases between. The CDR3 contains 14 residues. CDR3 in amino acids: CASSTFGDNQPQHF. The CDR3 bases are TGTGCCAGCAGCACGTTTGGGGACAATCAGCCCCAGCATTTT.

This clonotype was found a few times. This chain's CDR3 is CASSIDTRGPYEQYF. The CDR3 nucleotides are TGTGCCAGTAGTATAGATACCCGGGGGCCCTACGAGCAGTACTTC. V and J are TRBV19 and TRBJ2-7; D is tentatively TRBD1 or TRBD2 (6 bases each). CDR3 length equals 15 residues. Germline V lookup: CDR1 LNHDA, CDR2 SQIVND (reference sequence). V lost 0 bases, J lost 2 bases, and 11 bases lay in between.

This clonotype has just a few counts. This chain uses TRBV6-1 with TRBJ2-7; tentatively, D is TRBD1 (6 bases). The V end lost 8 bases, the J end lost 2 bases, and 19 bases lay between the germline ends. Germline V gene sequence: CDR1 MNHNS, CDR2 SASEGT. The CDR3 has 15 residues. In DNA form, the CDR3 reads TGTGCCAGCTCCCTGGGAAGGGGGTCCGCCTACGAGCAGTACGTC. Residues: CASSLGRGSAYEQYV.

This clonotype was detected a few times. The chain couples TRBV6-5 to TRBJ1-3; D gene uncertain. The germline CDR1 and CDR2 sequences are MNHEY and SVGAGI. This CDR3 is built from 16 residues. Trimming removed 6 bases from V and 0 bases from J, with 15 bases in between. In nucleotides, the CDR3 is TGTGCCAGCAGCCCCGGGATCGCCACCTCTGGAAACACCATATATTTT. Its translation: CASSPGIATSGNTIYF.

This chain uses TRBV4-3 with TRBJ1-1; D is unresolved. V lost 0 bases and J lost 1, with 9 bases in between. This CDR3 comprises 15 residues. Germline V gene sequence: CDR1 LGHNA, CDR2 YSLEER. The CDR3 nucleotides are TGCGCCAGCAGCCAAGATTCAATGGGGAACACTGAAGCTTTCTTT. Amino acid sequence: CASSQDSMGNTEAFF.

The CDR3 loop is CASSSGTRDAYEQYF. CDR3 sequence (DNA): TGTGCCAGCAGTTCCGGGACTAGGGACGCCTACGAGCAGTACTTC. V and J are TRBV6-5 and TRBJ2-7, with 8 bases lining up with TRBD2. This CDR3 has 15 residues. V trimming: 4 bases; J trimming: 2 bases; junction bases outside the gene matches: 7. CDR1 is MNHEY, CDR2 SVGAGI, per germline.

V is TRBV20-1 and J is TRBJ1-5, with 11 bases aligning to TRBD1. The J segment lost 4 bases and the V segment lost 5 bases, leaving 7 bases of the junction unmatched. Germline CDR1 is DFQATT and CDR2 is SNEGSKA (reference sequence). This CDR3 contains 15 residues. The chain's CDR3 is CSAANRDRGNQPQHF. As DNA, the CDR3 is TGCAGTGCTGCCAACCGGGACAGGGGGAATCAGCCCCAGCATTTT.

The J gene is TRBJ1-1, the V gene TRBV6-2 or TRBV6-3; D is ambiguous. The CDR3 is 14 residues long. Trimming left V 9 bases short and J 1 base short, with 15 bases between. CDR1 MNHEY and CDR2 SVGEGT come from the germline V gene. The CDR3 is CASSLLAWNTEAFF. The CDR3 DNA is TGTGCCAGTTCCCTTTTAGCCTGGAACACTGAAGCTTTCTTT.

This clonotype appeared a few times. The CDR3 sequence: CASRHGVPGEKLFF. The CDR3 DNA is TGTGCCAGCAGACATGGGGTACCGGGCGAAAAACTGTTTTTT. The chain has TRBV7-8 and TRBJ1-4, with unresolved D. CDR3 size: 14 residues. Trimming left V 6 bases short and J 8 bases short, with 16 bases between. Germline V CDR1 and CDR2: SGHVS, FQNEAQ.

This clonotype showed up just a few times. The genes are TRBV27 and TRBJ2-7; 8 bases match TRBD1. Unmatched junction bases numbered 9, after V lost 5 bases and J lost 6 bases. In germline, CDR1 is MNHEY, CDR2 SMNVEV (reference sequence). This CDR3 spans 14 amino acids. Here the CDR3 reads CASSLLGQATEQYF. CDR3 DNA sequence: TGTGCCAGCAGTCTATTGGGACAGGCGACCGAGCAGTACTTC.

This clonotype was detected ten times or more. The rearrangement links TRBV28 to TRBJ2-7; perhaps D is TRBD1 or TRBD2 (5 bases each). The CDR3 is made up of 13 amino acids. Between the trimmed V and J ends, which lost 10 bases and 0 bases, there was a span of 13 bases. In germline, CDR1 is MDHEN, CDR2 SYDVKM. The CDR3 region has the DNA TGTGCCACCCACCGGGGCAGCTCCTACGAGCAGTACTTC. Its protein product is CATHRGSSYEQYF.

The chain is built from TRBV10-3 and TRBJ1-1; 9 nucleotides match TRBD1. Germline assignment: CDR1 ENHRY and CDR2 SYGVKD. The CDR3 is 15 amino acids. V shed 5 bases and J 4 bases; nucleotides not matched to a gene: 8. The CDR3 DNA reads TGTGCCATCAGTCCGGGACAGGGAGATAGCACTGAAGCTTTCTTT. Amino acid sequence: CAISPGQGDSTEAFF.

The table lists this clonotype with many counts. The chain has TRBV2 and TRBJ1-1, with a possible D match to TRBD1 (6 bases). The CDR3 is 14 residues long. The V and J ends lost 2 bases and 5 bases respectively, with 12 bases between them. Germline V gives CDR1 SNHLY, CDR2 FYNNEI. The CDR3 loop is CASSEWGANTEAFF. CDR3 in DNA: TGTGCCAGCAGTGAATGGGGGGCAAATACTGAAGCTTTCTTT.

The V and J genes are TRBV5-1 and TRBJ2-5; 10 bases agree with TRBD2. V lost 3 bases and J lost 3; bases outside the gene matches: 2. The CDR3 runs 14 residues. Germline CDR1 SGHRS, CDR2 YFSETQ. CDR3 bases: TGCGCCAGCAGCTCCCTAGCGGGGGAAGAGACCCAGTACTTC. Protein sequence: CASSSLAGEETQYF.

J is TRBJ1-4 and V is TRBV2, with 9 bases matching TRBD1. The germline CDR1 and CDR2 sequences are SNHLY and FYNNEI. The CDR3 runs 14 residues. The junction had 2 bases not matched to a gene; V was cut back by 2 bases and J by 7 bases. The CDR3: CASSERTGAEKLFF. Written as DNA, the CDR3 is TGTGCCAGCAGTGAAAGGACAGGGGCTGAAAAACTGTTTTTT. The whole variable domain, remainder taken from reference TRBV2 and TRBJ1-4, is EPEVTQTPSHQVTQMGQEVILRCVPISNHLYFYWYRQILGQKVEFLVSFYNNEISEKSEIFDDQFSVERPDGSNFTLKIRSTKLEDSAMYFCASSERTGAEKLFFGSGTQLSVL.

This clonotype came up a few times. This chain links TRBV5-1 with TRBJ1-1; D ambiguous. Germline V gene lookup returns CDR1 SGHRS and CDR2 YFSETQ. The CDR3 is 14 amino acids. Trimming left V 0 bases short and J 0 bases short, with 6 bases between. DNA of the CDR3: TGCGCCAGCAGCTTGGGCAGTTTGAACACTGAAGCTTTCTTT. Amino acids: CASSLGSLNTEAFF.

This clonotype has more than one count but fewer than ten. The chain's CDR3 is CSARKSGQLNEKLFF. Written as DNA, the CDR3 is TGCAGTGCTAGAAAATCGGGACAGCTTAATGAAAAACTGTTTTTT. V and J are TRBV20-1 and TRBJ1-4, with 7 bases that match TRBD1. The CDR3 runs 15 residues. Trimming cost V 2 bases and J 4 bases; bases outside gene matches: 7. In germline, CDR1 is DFQATT, CDR2 SNEGSKA (reference sequence).

This clonotype was observed a handful of times. This chain connects TRBV5-1 to TRBJ1-4; a weak D match, TRBD1 (6 bases). Germline CDR1 SGHRS, CDR2 YFSETQ. This CDR3 is 14 amino acids long. V was pared by 2 bases and J by 4 bases, with 9 bases between. This CDR3 reads CASSFGGGNEKLFF. The DNA of the CDR3 is TGCGCCAGCAGCTTTGGAGGGGGTAATGAAAAACTGTTTTTT.

This clonotype has at least ten counts. The chain employs TRBV6-2 or TRBV6-3 and TRBJ1-1, with 7 bases identical to TRBD1. Germline CDR1 is MNHEY and CDR2 is SVGEGT. V dropped 7 bases and J dropped 4; count of bases not matched to a gene: 6. This CDR3 has 13 residues. CDR3 sequence reads: CASTRGLRTEAFF. The CDR3 DNA follows: TGTGCCAGCACTAGGGGGCTTCGCACTGAAGCTTTCTTT.

In this sample, this clonotype turned up a few times. The chain links TRBV28 to TRBJ1-5; D is unresolved. V was cut by 3 bases and J by 2 bases, with 11 bases left in between. Germline lookup yields CDR1 MDHEN and CDR2 SYDVKM. The CDR3 has 15 amino acids. Here the CDR3 DNA reads TGTGCCAGCAGTTTCACGGGAGATGGCAATCAGCCCCAGCATTTT. Its protein is CASSFTGDGNQPQHF.

This clonotype was recorded a few times. This chain links TRBV6-2 or TRBV6-3 with TRBJ2-1, with a tentative D call TRBD1 (5 bases). V was trimmed by 6 bases and J by 4 bases, leaving 19 bases between them. Per the germline V gene, CDR1 is MNHEY and CDR2 is SVGEGT. The CDR3 consists of 16 residues. CDR3 amino acids: CASRTPTPSGYNEQFF. The DNA for the CDR3 is TGTGCCAGCAGAACCCCGACACCGTCAGGGTACAATGAGCAGTTCTTC.

The rearrangement uses TRBV25-1 and TRBJ1-4, with D possibly being TRBD1 (6 bases). This CDR3 is built from 15 residues. Germline loops: CDR1 MGHDK, CDR2 SYGVNS. Between the trimmed V and J ends, which lost 2 bases and 7 bases, there was a span of 14 bases. CDR3 sequence: CASSENGGGVEKLFF. In DNA form, the CDR3 reads TGTGCCAGCAGTGAAAATGGGGGGGGCGTTGAAAAACTGTTTTTT. The full variable domain, rest sourced from reference TRBV25-1 and TRBJ1-4, is EADIYQTPRYLVIGTGKKITLECSQTMGHDKMYWYQQDPGMELHLIHYSYGVNSTEKGDLSSESTVSRIRTEHFPLTLESARPSHTSQYLCASSENGGGVEKLFFGSGTQLSVL.